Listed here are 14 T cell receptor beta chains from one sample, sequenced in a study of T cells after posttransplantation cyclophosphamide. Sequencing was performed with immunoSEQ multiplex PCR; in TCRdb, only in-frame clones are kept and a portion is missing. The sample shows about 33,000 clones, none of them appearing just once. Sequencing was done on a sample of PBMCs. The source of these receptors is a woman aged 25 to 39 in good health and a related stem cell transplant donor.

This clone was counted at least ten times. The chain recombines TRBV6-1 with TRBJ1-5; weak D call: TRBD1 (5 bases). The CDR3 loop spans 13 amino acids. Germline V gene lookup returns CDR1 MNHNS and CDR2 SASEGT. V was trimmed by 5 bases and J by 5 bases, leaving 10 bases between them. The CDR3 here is CASSSDRDQPQHF. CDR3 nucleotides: TGTGCCAGCAGTAGCGACAGAGATCAGCCCCAGCATTTT.

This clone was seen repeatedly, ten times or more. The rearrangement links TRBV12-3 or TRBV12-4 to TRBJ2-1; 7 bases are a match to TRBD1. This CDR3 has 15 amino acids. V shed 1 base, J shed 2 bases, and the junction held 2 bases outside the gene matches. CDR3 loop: CASSLDTGAYNEQFF. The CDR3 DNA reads TGTGCCAGCAGTTTAGATACAGGGGCCTACAATGAGCAGTTCTTC.

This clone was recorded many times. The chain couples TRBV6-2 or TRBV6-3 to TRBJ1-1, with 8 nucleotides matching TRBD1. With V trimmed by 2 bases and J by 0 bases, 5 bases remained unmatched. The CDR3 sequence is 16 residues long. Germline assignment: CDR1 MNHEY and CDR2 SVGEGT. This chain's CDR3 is CASSYATGEMNTEAFF. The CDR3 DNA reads TGTGCCAGCAGTTACGCGACAGGGGAAATGAACACTGAAGCTTTCTTT.

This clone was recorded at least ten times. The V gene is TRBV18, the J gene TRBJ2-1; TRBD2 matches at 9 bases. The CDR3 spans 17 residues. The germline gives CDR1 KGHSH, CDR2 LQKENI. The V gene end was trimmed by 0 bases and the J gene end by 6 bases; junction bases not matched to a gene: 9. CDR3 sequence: CASSPPNSGGLGNEQFF. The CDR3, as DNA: TGTGCCAGCTCACCACCGAATAGCGGGGGACTGGGCAATGAGCAGTTCTTC.

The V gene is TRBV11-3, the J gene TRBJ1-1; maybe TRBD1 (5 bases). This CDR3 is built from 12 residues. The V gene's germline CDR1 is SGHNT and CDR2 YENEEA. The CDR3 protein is CASRLGAREAFF. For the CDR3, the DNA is TGTGCAAGTCGCTTAGGGGCCCGAGAAGCTTTCTTT.

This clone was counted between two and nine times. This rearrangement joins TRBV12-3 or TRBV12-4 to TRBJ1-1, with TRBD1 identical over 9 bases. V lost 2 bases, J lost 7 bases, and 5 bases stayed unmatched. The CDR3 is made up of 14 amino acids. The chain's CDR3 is CASSLRDRDLEAFF. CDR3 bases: TGTGCCAGCAGTTTAAGGGACAGGGACCTTGAAGCTTTCTTT.

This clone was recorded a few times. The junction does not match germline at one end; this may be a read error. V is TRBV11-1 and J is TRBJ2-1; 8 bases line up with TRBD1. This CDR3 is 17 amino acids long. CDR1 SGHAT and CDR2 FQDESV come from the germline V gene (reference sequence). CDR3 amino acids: CASSGQGLTNSNNEQFF. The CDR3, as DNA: TGTGCCAGCAGCGGACAGGGCCTCACCAACTCCAACAATGAGCAGTTCTTC.

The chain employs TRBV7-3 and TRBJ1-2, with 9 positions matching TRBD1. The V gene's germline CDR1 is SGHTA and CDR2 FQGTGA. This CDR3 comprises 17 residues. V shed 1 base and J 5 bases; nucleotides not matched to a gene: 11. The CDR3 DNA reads TGTGCCAGCAGCTTAAGACCGACAGGGGGGATCGGATATGGCTACACCTTC. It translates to CASSLRPTGGIGYGYTF.

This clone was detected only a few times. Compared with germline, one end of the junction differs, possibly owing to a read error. CDR3 sequence: CAARRPDRGSSRAF. The CDR3 DNA is TGCGCCGCACGTCGTCCGGACAGGGGGTCTTCTCGGGCCTTC. V usage is TRBV10-2 and J usage is TRBJ2-7, with 10 bases fitting TRBD1. Germline V gene lookup returns CDR1 WSHSY and CDR2 SAAADI. The CDR3 covers 14 residues.

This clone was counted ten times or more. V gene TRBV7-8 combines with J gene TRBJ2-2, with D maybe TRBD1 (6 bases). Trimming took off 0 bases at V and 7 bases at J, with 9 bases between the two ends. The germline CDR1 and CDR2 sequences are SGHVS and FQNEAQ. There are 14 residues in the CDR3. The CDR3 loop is CASSLAQGGGELFF. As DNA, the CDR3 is TGTGCCAGCAGCTTAGCACAGGGCGGCGGGGAGCTGTTTTTT.

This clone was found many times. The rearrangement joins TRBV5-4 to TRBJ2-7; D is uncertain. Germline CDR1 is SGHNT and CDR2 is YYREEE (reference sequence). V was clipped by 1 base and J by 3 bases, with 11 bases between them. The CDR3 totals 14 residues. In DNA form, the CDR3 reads TGTGCCAGCAGCTTGAGTCGTCAGAACTACGAGCAGTACTTC. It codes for CASSLSRQNYEQYF.

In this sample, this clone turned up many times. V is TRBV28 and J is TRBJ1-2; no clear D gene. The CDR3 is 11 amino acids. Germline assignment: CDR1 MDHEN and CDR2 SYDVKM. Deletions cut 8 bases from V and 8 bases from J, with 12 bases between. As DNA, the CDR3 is TGTGCCAGCCTTTTTCTAGAGGGCTACACCTTC. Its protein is CASLFLEGYTF.

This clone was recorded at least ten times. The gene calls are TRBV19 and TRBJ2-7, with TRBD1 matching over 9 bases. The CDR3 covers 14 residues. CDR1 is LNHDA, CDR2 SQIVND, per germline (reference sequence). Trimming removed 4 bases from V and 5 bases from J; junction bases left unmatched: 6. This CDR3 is CASSNNRGLHEQYF. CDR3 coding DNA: TGTGCCAGTAGTAACAACAGGGGGCTACACGAGCAGTACTTC.

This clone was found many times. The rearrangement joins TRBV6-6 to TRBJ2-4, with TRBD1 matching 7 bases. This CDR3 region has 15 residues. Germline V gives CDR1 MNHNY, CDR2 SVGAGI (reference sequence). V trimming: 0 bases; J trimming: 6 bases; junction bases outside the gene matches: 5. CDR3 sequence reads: CASSYSSQGVNIQYF. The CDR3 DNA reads TGTGCCAGCAGTTACTCGAGTCAGGGGGTAAACATTCAGTACTTC.